Below, 3 T cell receptor beta chains from the same sample are listed, as sequenced in a study of T cell repertoires in cytomegalovirus infection. TCRdb reprocessed the reads via MiXCR and lists one record per CDR3 protein. The table records nearly 550,000 distinct CDR3 sequences, approximately 15% of them present only once. The sequencing input was CD8+ T cells from PBMCs. The receptors originated from a human donor in good health (CMV status not recorded). Some clones in this sample may be carry-over from other donors' samples.

In its sample, this clonotype was seen many times. V and J are TRBV7-9 and TRBJ1-1; 9 nucleotides line up with TRBD1. In germline, CDR1 is SEHNR, CDR2 FQNEAQ (reference sequence). The length of the CDR3 is 17 residues. Unmatched junction bases numbered 11, after V lost 5 bases and J lost 1 base. CDR3 in amino acids: CASSLDPGQGWNTEAFF. The DNA of the CDR3 is TGTGCCAGCAGCCTCGATCCAGGACAGGGGTGGAACACTGAAGCTTTCTTT. The entire variable domain, with the rest obtained from reference TRBV7-9 and TRBJ1-1, is as follows: DTGVSQNPRHKITKRGQNVTFRCDPISEHNRLYWYRQTLGQGPEFLTYFQNEAQLEKSRLLSDRFSAERPKGSFSTLEIQRTEQGDSAMYLCASSLDPGQGWNTEAFFGQGTRLTVV.

Ten or more counts support this clonotype. The CDR3 reads CASSVDRVHEKLFF. The CDR3, as DNA: TGCGCCAGCAGCGTGGACAGGGTTCATGAAAAACTGTTTTTT. The V and J genes are TRBV5-1 and TRBJ1-4, with 8 nucleotides matching TRBD1. Germline CDR1 and CDR2: SGHRS and YFSETQ. The CDR3 loop spans 14 amino acids. After removal of 4 bases from V and 6 bases from J, the junction contained 5 bases not matched to a gene.

With respect to this clonotype: A read error may explain this, as a much larger clone is one base away. The chain recombines TRBV6-1 with TRBJ2-2, with TRBD1 matching 12 bases. Germline V gene data show CDR1 as MNHNS and CDR2 as SASEGT. This CDR3 has 16 amino acids. The CDR3 bases are TGTGCCAGCGGCCCCGGGGACAGGGGGCGCTTCGGGGATCTGTTTTTT. Translating it yields CASGPGDRGRFGDLFF.